This T cell receptor beta chain was found in a study of T cell responses to AZD1222 COVID-19 vaccine (dated by TCRdb to the early 2020s). Turning to the overall study: AZD1222 recipients given second doses at about 4 weeks or at about 12 weeks were pooled, since spike-specific TCR depth and breadth were not found to differ between the two schedules. TCR sequencing was performed for about 250 trial participants, of whom approximately 200 were given two doses of AZD1222 and approximately 25 were given two doses of MenACWY control vaccine. Enrollment into the trials was organized by age into subgroups of 18-55, 56-69 and 70-plus years, and those subgroups contained approximately 160, 26 and 62 TCR-sequenced participants, respectively. Beyond this particular receptor, the publication reports: In the small 56-69-year group, the increase in depth fell short of significance, most likely because of low power. A significant rise in spike-specific TCR breadth and depth was observed after two AZD1222 doses relative to day 0 and relative to MenACWY recipients. The vaccine-associated CD4 TCRs covered the entire spike protein, and the dominant responses fell in regions 160-218 and 743-854. Because no day 14 peak-response samples were available, repertoires were characterized only after the peak T cell response. Conclusions about previously exposed vaccinees are limited because only 5 or 6 AZD1222 recipients were SARS-CoV-2 seropositive at baseline. Most participants were white British and females outnumbered males, and the authors suggested that clonal diversity may have been underestimated. Reportedly, close to half of the unique spike-specific TCRs recognized epitopes lying outside the regions that are mutated in the B.1.351 and B.1.1.7 variants.

Based on the germline V gene, the CDR1 and CDR2 sequences are KGHDR and SFDVKD. The CDR3 contains 17 residues, cysteine and phenylalanine counted. Here the CDR3 DNA is all that survives: 51 bases in frame from base 1. Here V drops 4 bases and J drops 1 base, and the junction holds 6 bases not matched to any gene. The CDR3 regions of human TCRbeta chains were analyzed by immunosequencing. Per the source publication's procedure: Repertoire TCRs were matched against a reference library of SARS-CoV-2-specific TCRs generated with the MIRA antigen-specificity platform. Breadth meant the fraction of unique TCRs that were SARS-CoV-2-associated, whereas depth meant the fraction of total T cells that were SARS-CoV-2-associated. Using the MIRA data, each spike-specific TCR was assigned both to the spike region to which the TCR was reactive and to a CD4 or CD8 class. Log10-transformed breadth and depth values were compared by one-way ANOVA with Sidak's multiple comparisons tests. The table comes from immuneACCESS by way of TCRdb, which keeps in-frame sequences with V and J called. Part of the clones is missing from these tables; in studies checked, under half for an unresolved V gene and the rest for unknown reasons. The D gene and trimming were derived from the DNA, and the V and J assignments and clone size from that table. The sample includes 150,000 to 160,000 clones, with 90% observed a single time. 1.8% of the sample goes to the ten largest clones.

The time point label for this specimen denotes: baseline before first vaccination. The vaccinee samples were drawn from two UK trials, COV001 and COV002, one of which was a single-blind randomized controlled phase 2/3 trial testing AZD1222 (ChAdOx1 nCoV-19) in healthy adults. For TCRbeta chain sequencing, PBMC samples were collected from trial participants at day 0 and at day 28 after the second dose. As to this clone: No cognate antigen has been identified for it. Base qualities are missing; no much larger clone stands one base away.

The starting material was peripheral blood, obtained on day 0 of AZD1222 vaccination. The chain employs TRBV24-1 and TRBJ2-4, and 10 junction bases match TRBD1. The source of this sequence is an adult in good health. The nucleotide sequence is given as TGTGCCACCAGTGACTCGGACAGGGGGGGTGCCAAAAACATTCAGTACTTC. It translates as CATSDSDRGGAKNIQYF.